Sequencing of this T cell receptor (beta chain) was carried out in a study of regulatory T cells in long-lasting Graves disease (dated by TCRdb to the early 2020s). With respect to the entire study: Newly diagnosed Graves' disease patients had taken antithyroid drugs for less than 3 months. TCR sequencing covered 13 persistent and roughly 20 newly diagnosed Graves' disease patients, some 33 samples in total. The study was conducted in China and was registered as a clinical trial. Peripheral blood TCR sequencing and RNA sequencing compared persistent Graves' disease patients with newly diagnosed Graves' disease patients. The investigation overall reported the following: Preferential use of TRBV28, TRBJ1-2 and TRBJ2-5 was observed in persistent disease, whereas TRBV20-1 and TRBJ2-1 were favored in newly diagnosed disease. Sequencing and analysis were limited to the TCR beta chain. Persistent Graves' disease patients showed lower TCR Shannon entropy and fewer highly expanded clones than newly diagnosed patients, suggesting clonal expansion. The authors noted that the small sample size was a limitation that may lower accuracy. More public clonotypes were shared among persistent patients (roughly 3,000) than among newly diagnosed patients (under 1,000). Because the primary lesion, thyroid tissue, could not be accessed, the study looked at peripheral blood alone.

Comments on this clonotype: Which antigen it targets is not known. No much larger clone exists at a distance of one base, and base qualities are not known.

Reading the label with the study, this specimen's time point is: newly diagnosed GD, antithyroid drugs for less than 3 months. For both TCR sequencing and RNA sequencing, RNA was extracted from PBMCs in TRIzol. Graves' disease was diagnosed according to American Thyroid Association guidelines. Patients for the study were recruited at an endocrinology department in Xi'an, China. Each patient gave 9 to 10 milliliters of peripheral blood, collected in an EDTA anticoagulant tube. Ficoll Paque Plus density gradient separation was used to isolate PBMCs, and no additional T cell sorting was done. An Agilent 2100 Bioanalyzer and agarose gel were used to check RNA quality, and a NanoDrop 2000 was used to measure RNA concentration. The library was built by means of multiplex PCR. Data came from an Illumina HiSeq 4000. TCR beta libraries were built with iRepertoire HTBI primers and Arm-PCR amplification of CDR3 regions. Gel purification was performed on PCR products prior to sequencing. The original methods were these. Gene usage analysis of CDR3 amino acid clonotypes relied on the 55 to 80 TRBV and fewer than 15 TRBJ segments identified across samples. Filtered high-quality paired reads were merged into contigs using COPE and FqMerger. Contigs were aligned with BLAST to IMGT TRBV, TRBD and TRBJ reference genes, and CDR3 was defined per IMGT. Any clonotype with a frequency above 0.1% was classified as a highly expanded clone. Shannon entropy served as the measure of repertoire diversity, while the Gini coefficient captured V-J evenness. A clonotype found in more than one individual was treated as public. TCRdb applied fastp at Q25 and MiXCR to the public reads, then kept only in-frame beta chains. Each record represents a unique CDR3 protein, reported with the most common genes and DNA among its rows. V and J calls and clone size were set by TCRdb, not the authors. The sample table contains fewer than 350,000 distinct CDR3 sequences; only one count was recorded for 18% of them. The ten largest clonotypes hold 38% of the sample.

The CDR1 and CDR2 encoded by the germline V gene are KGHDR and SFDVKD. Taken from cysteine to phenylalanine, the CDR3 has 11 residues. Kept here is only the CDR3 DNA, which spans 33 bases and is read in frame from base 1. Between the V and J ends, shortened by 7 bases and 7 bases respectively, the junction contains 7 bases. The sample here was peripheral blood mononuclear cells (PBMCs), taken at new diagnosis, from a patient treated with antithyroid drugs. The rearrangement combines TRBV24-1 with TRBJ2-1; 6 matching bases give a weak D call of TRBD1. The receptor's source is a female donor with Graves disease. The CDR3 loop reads CATRTGNEQFF. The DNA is TGTGCCACCAGAACAGGGAATGAGCAGTTCTTC.